The 11 T cell receptor beta chains reported below all come from one sample, sequenced in a study of cytomegalovirus exposure and HLA in healthy donors. Some clones are missing from TCRdb's copy, which holds only in-frame ones; the method was immunoSEQ multiplex PCR. This sample carries 150,000 to 200,000 clones, about 86% of them seen once, and the ten largest clones take around 5%. The sequencing input was PBMCs. The receptors were sampled from a woman in her twenties or thirties in good health and CMV-seronegative.

The rearrangement joins TRBV15 to TRBJ2-1, with D perhaps TRBD1 or TRBD2 (5 bases each). Germline V gives CDR1 LNHNV, CDR2 YYDKDF (reference sequence). The CDR3 has 16 residues. Deletions cut 1 base from V and 4 bases from J, with 14 bases between. CDR3 sequence reads: CATSRAGTFEYNEQFF. The CDR3 region has the DNA TGTGCCACCAGCAGAGCTGGGACCTTTGAGTACAATGAGCAGTTCTTC.

This chain uses TRBV6-5 with TRBJ2-5; the D gene is possibly TRBD1 (6 bases). Germline V gives CDR1 MNHEY, CDR2 SVGAGI. The V gene lost 0 bases and the J gene lost 5 bases, with 16 bases spanning the gap. The CDR3 is 16 residues long. The CDR3, as DNA: TGTGCCAGCAGTTACTCCCACGGTCGAGGGGGTGAGACCCAGTACTTC. Protein product: CASSYSHGRGGETQYF.

As concerns this clone: Other DNA sequences in this sample translate to the same CDR3. The chain carries TRBV2 and TRBJ2-2; D is undetermined. Trimming removed 4 bases from V and 3 bases from J, with 3 bases in between. Germline CDR1 SNHLY, CDR2 FYNNEI. This CDR3 region has 12 residues. CDR3 amino acids: CASSADTGELFF. CDR3 nucleotides: TGTGCCAGCAGTGCTGACACCGGGGAGCTGTTTTTT.

This clone has a single count. The gene calls are TRBV6-6 and TRBJ1-5; 7 bases are a match to TRBD1. Germline CDR1 and CDR2: MNHNY and SVGAGI (reference sequence). The CDR3 runs to 15 residues. Trimming removed 6 bases from V and 7 bases from J; junction bases left unmatched: 12. The CDR3 DNA reads as TGTGCCAGCAGCTCAACCCCAGGGGGAGGCCAGCCCCAGCATTTT. Its translation is CASSSTPGGGQPQHF.

The chain recombines TRBV19 with TRBJ2-7; 7 bases are shared with TRBD2. The CDR3 runs 13 residues. The V gene end was trimmed by 6 bases and the J gene end by 6 bases; junction bases not matched to a gene: 8. CDR1 is LNHDA and CDR2 is SQIVND in the germline V gene (reference sequence). The CDR3 region has the DNA TGTGCCAGTAGCCTCCTAGGGGAGGGCGAGCAGTACTTC. It specifies CASSLLGEGEQYF. Together with reference TRBV19 and TRBJ2-7, the CDR3 gives the full variable domain: DGGITQSPKYLFRKEGQNVTLSCEQNLNHDAMYWYRQDPGQGLRLIYYSQIVNDFQKGDIAEGYSVSREKKESFPLTVTSAQKNPTAFYLCASSLLGEGEQYFGPGTRLTVT.

This chain uses TRBV4-3 with TRBJ2-7; D is possibly TRBD2 (5 bases). CDR1 is LGHNA and CDR2 is YSLEER in the germline V gene. V gave up 4 bases and J gave up 0 bases, with 10 bases separating them. The CDR3 covers 14 residues. DNA for the CDR3: TGCGCCAGCAGCCCCGGGGTCAACTCCTACGAGCAGTACTTC. Protein product: CASSPGVNSYEQYF.

This chain joins TRBV6-6 and TRBJ2-1, with 10 positions matching TRBD2. CDR3 length: 14 residues. Per the germline V gene, CDR1 is MNHNY and CDR2 is SVGAGI (reference sequence). V lost 11 bases, J lost 5 bases, and 9 bases stayed unmatched. Written as DNA, the CDR3 is TGTGCCGGTAAAAGAGCGGGAGGGGACAATGAGCAGTTCTTC. As protein: CAGKRAGGDNEQFF.

This clone was seen only once. The chain links TRBV29-1 to TRBJ2-1; D possibly corresponds to TRBD2 (6 bases). CDR1 is SQVTM, CDR2 ANQGSEA, per germline. CDR3 length: 15 amino acids. Deletions cut 3 bases from V and 0 bases from J, with 12 bases between. For the CDR3, the DNA is TGCAGCGTTGACTTGTACGGGGGCTCCTACAATGAGCAGTTCTTC. This translates into CSVDLYGGSYNEQFF.

This clone was seen just once. The gene calls are TRBV28 and TRBJ2-7; the D is unclear. The V end was cut by 5 bases, the J end by 5 bases, with 7 bases between. Germline lookup yields CDR1 MDHEN and CDR2 SYDVKM. The CDR3 spans 11 residues. The CDR3 loop reads CASSTPNEQYF. The CDR3 DNA is TGTGCCAGCAGTACCCCCAACGAGCAGTACTTC.

This chain uses TRBV18 with TRBJ1-2; 9 bases map to TRBD1. CDR1 is KGHSH and CDR2 is LQKENI in the germline V gene. The CDR3 is 15 residues long. With 2 bases clipped from V and 2 bases from J, the junction kept 3 bases outside the gene matches. The CDR3: CASSPRQGGNYGYTF. In DNA form, the CDR3 reads TGTGCCAGCTCACCAAGACAGGGGGGAAACTATGGCTACACCTTC.

V gene TRBV28 combines with J gene TRBJ2-2; D possibly matches TRBD1 or TRBD2 (7 bases each). The CDR3 is made up of 14 amino acids. CDR1 is MDHEN and CDR2 is SYDVKM in the germline V gene. The V end was cut by 10 bases, the J end by 4 bases, with 16 bases between. CDR3 sequence: CATQGEGVTGELFF. In DNA form, the CDR3 reads TGTGCCACCCAGGGGGAGGGGGTCACCGGGGAGCTGTTTTTT. The whole variable domain, filled in from reference TRBV28 and TRBJ2-2, reads DVKVTQSSRYLVKRTGEKVFLECVQDMDHENMFWYRQDPGLGLRLIYFSYDVKMKEKGDIPEGYSVSREKKERFSLILESASTNQTSMYLCATQGEGVTGELFFGEGSRLTVL.